These T cell receptor beta chains were read from a single sample in a study of cytomegalovirus exposure and HLA in healthy donors. Repertoires were generated with immunoSEQ multiplex PCR, while TCRdb's copy carries only in-frame clones and drops some. The repertoire holds 77,000 or so clones, with 78% as singletons. The sample comprised PBMCs. These receptors were taken from a man in his forties in good health and CMV-seronegative. The CDR3 runs from the conserved cysteine through the conserved F or W. D genes are given only for firm matches. Clone size is shown for a subset of rows, as once, few, many or a class of expanded clone.

d_call: NA
j_call: TRBJ2-7
clone_size: NA
v_call: TRBV29-1
cdr3_aa: CSAQGPAEEQYF
cdr3_nt: TGCAGCGCCCAAGGCCCCGCGGAAGAGCAGTACTTC

d_call: TRBD2
j_call: TRBJ2-5
clone_size: NA
v_call: TRBV7-3
cdr3_aa: CASSLTGGRAETQYF
cdr3_nt: TGTGCCAGCAGCTTAACGGGCGGGAGAGCAGAGACCCAGTACTTC

d_call: NA
j_call: TRBJ1-2
clone_size: NA
v_call: TRBV6-6
cdr3_aa: CASSPGALGYTF
cdr3_nt: TGTGCCAGCAGCCCAGGGGCCCTTGGCTACACCTTC

d_call: TRBD2
j_call: TRBJ2-3
clone_size: NA
v_call: TRBV9
cdr3_aa: CASSVWSSGRKADTQYF
cdr3_nt: TGTGCCAGCAGCGTATGGTCTAGCGGGAGGAAAGCAGATACGCAGTATTTT

d_call: NA
j_call: TRBJ1-3
clone_size: NA
v_call: TRBV7-2
cdr3_aa: CASSSGGTTGNTIYF
cdr3_nt: TGTGCCAGCAGCTCGGGGGGGACCACCGGAAACACCATATATTTT

d_call: TRBD2
j_call: TRBJ2-1
clone_size: NA
v_call: TRBV19
cdr3_aa: CASMGLAAPADEQFF
cdr3_nt: TGTGCCAGTATGGGACTAGCGGCCCCGGCCGATGAGCAGTTCTTC

d_call: NA
j_call: TRBJ1-4
clone_size: few
v_call: TRBV11-2
cdr3_aa: CASSLGVVGEKLFF
cdr3_nt: TGTGCCAGCAGCTTAGGGGTGGTGGGCGAAAAACTGTTTTTT

d_call: TRBD2
j_call: TRBJ2-1
clone_size: NA
v_call: TRBV30
cdr3_aa: CAWSAGLAGGPDEQFF
cdr3_nt: TGTGCCTGGAGCGCCGGACTAGCGGGAGGGCCGGATGAGCAGTTCTTC

d_call: TRBD1
j_call: TRBJ1-4
clone_size: NA
v_call: TRBV4-1
cdr3_aa: CASSQPGGGEKLFF
cdr3_nt: TGCGCCAGCAGCCAGCCAGGGGGCGGAGAAAAACTGTTTTTT

d_call: NA
j_call: TRBJ2-7
clone_size: NA
v_call: TRBV28
cdr3_aa: CASRPGVLYEQYF
cdr3_nt: TGTGCCAGCAGACCAGGGGTGCTCTACGAGCAGTACTTC

d_call: TRBD1
j_call: TRBJ2-5
clone_size: NA
v_call: TRBV15
cdr3_aa: CATSRDRGTGVGKTQYF
cdr3_nt: TGTGCCACCAGCAGAGATCGCGGGACAGGGGTCGGGAAGACCCAGTACTTC